The 20 T cell receptor beta chains presented below share a single source sample, sequenced in a study of Ad26.COV2.S vaccination and SARS-CoV-2 variants. The assay was immunoSEQ multiplex PCR, and TCRdb's table has in-frame clones only and misses some. The table lists 440,000 or so clones, 90% of them singletons. This sample's treatment: about 20 received Ad26.COV2.S at low or high dose, single or two shots; 5 received placebo; per-sample allocation not given. Day 63 following the first vaccine or placebo injection was when the samples were taken. Specimen: peripheral blood, collected in a trial of Ad26.COV2.S vaccine versus placebo. The receptors were sampled from a person between 18 and 60 years old who received the Ad26.COV2.S COVID-19 vaccine or a placebo.

The rearrangement links TRBV6-6 to TRBJ1-1; D call uncertain. CDR3 length: 16 residues. Trimming removed 6 bases at V and 0 bases at J, with 17 bases between. Germline loops: CDR1 MNHNY, CDR2 SVGAGI (reference sequence). The CDR3 DNA reads TGTGCCAGCAGCCATGGACCGAGCGTTATGAACACTGAAGCTTTCTTT. This codes for CASSHGPSVMNTEAFF.

The chain recombines TRBV5-1 with TRBJ2-7, with 7 bases identical to TRBD1. The CDR3 is made up of 15 amino acids. J was trimmed by 2 bases and V by 1 base; bases with no gene match: 6. CDR1 is SGHRS, CDR2 YFSETQ, per germline. The CDR3 protein is CASSLRAGGTYEQYF. CDR3 DNA: TGCGCCAGCAGCTTGAGGGCAGGGGGTACCTACGAGCAGTACTTC.

The chain employs TRBV28 and TRBJ1-1; unclear D gene. The V end was cut by 2 bases, the J end by 5 bases, with 6 bases between. Germline V lookup: CDR1 MDHEN, CDR2 SYDVKM. The CDR3 spans 12 residues. CDR3 protein: CASSLSGTEAFF. As DNA, the CDR3 is TGTGCCAGCAGTTTAAGTGGGACTGAAGCTTTCTTT.

The rearrangement joins TRBV7-8 to TRBJ1-2; 7 bases line up with TRBD1. The CDR3 is made up of 16 amino acids. V lost 2 bases, J lost 3 bases, and 9 bases stayed unmatched. Per germline, CDR1 SGHVS and CDR2 FQNEAQ. The CDR3 here is CASSLLGNRGDYGYTF. CDR3 DNA: TGTGCCAGCAGCTTACTGGGGAACAGGGGCGACTATGGCTACACCTTC.

The chain carries TRBV28 and TRBJ2-3, with 14 bases aligning to TRBD2. The CDR3 runs 17 residues. J gave up 3 bases and V 6 bases, and 8 bases lay outside the gene matches. Germline V gene sequence: CDR1 MDHEN, CDR2 SYDVKM. The CDR3: CASRWRLAGGGTDTQYF. The CDR3, as DNA: TGTGCCAGCAGGTGGAGACTAGCGGGAGGGGGGACAGATACGCAGTATTTT.

The rearrangement links TRBV12-3 or TRBV12-4 to TRBJ2-1; TRBD2 is a possible D gene (5 bases). This CDR3 is 13 amino acids long. Trimming pared 3 bases from V and 7 bases from J, leaving 10 bases between. CDR3 loop: CASSFGEANEQFF. The DNA of the CDR3 is TGTGCCAGCAGTTTCGGGGAAGCAAATGAGCAGTTCTTC.

The chain joins TRBV3-1 (or the pseudogene TRBV3-2) to TRBJ2-5, with 10 positions matching TRBD1. CDR1 is LGHDT and CDR2 is YNNKEL in the germline V gene (reference sequence). The junction had 5 bases not matched to a gene; V was cut back by 5 bases and J by 5 bases. This CDR3 spans 14 amino acids. The CDR3 here is CASSDRGRGETQYF. CDR3 nucleotides: TGTGCCAGCAGCGACAGGGGGCGCGGTGAGACCCAGTACTTC.

This clone was detected ten times or more. The chain links TRBV27 to TRBJ1-2; 7 positions match TRBD1. Germline V lookup: CDR1 MNHEY, CDR2 SMNVEV (reference sequence). CDR3 length: 15 amino acids. The ends lost 3 bases at V and 4 bases at J; junction bases unmatched: 8. CDR3 residues: CASSFTGERGYGYTF. For the CDR3, the DNA is TGTGCCAGCAGTTTTACAGGGGAGAGGGGCTATGGCTACACCTTC.

This chain connects TRBV2 to TRBJ1-2; D might be TRBD1 (5 bases). In germline, CDR1 is SNHLY, CDR2 FYNNEI. The CDR3 contains 16 residues. The ends were cut back, 6 bases at V and 2 bases at J, with 19 bases in the middle. The CDR3 here is CASRDGTREGNYGYTF. The CDR3 DNA is TGTGCCAGCAGGGATGGGACGCGGGAAGGGAACTATGGCTACACCTTC.

The chain employs TRBV28 and TRBJ2-7, with TRBD1 matching 9 bases. The trim removed 8 bases at V and 3 bases at J, leaving 11 bases unmatched. Germline values: CDR1 MDHEN, CDR2 SYDVKM. CDR3 length: 15 residues. CDR3 amino acids: CASEPGQGMFYEQYF. DNA of the CDR3: TGTGCCAGCGAACCAGGACAGGGGATGTTCTACGAGCAGTACTTC.

The chain recombines TRBV19 with TRBJ2-7; weak D call: TRBD2 (6 bases). Germline CDR1 is LNHDA and CDR2 is SQIVND (reference sequence). The CDR3 totals 15 residues. V gave up 0 bases and J gave up 2 bases, with 11 bases separating them. The CDR3 sequence is CASSIDRRDPYEQYF. The CDR3 bases are TGTGCCAGTAGTATAGATCGGAGGGACCCCTACGAGCAGTACTTC.

The J gene is TRBJ1-5, the V gene TRBV6-2 or TRBV6-3; D unresolved. Trimming removed 1 base from V and 5 bases from J, with 9 bases in between. CDR1 and CDR2 (germline): MNHEY, SVGEGT. This CDR3 spans 14 amino acids. The DNA for the CDR3 is TGTGCCAGCAGTTACTTGAGCCCGGATCAGCCCCAGCATTTT. Protein: CASSYLSPDQPQHF.

The chain joins TRBV19 to TRBJ2-1, with D perhaps TRBD1 (5 bases). The length of the CDR3 is 14 residues. V dropped 5 bases and J dropped 6 bases, with 14 bases sitting between them. Germline V lookup: CDR1 LNHDA, CDR2 SQIVND (reference sequence). CDR3 DNA: TGTGCCAGTAGTCCTCAGGGTATCGGCAATGAGCAGTTCTTC. This codes for CASSPQGIGNEQFF.

This chain uses TRBV5-4 with TRBJ1-2; TRBD1 aligns across 7 bases. From germline, CDR1 is SGHNT and CDR2 YYREEE (reference sequence). Trimming at V came to 2 bases and at J to 0 bases, leaving 4 bases not matched to a gene. This CDR3 is 15 amino acids long. CDR3 bases: TGTGCCAGCAGCTTCGGGACAGACCCTAACTATGGCTACACCTTC. It translates to CASSFGTDPNYGYTF.

V usage is TRBV4-2 and J usage is TRBJ2-5; D is uncertain. The CDR3 has 16 residues. V lost 1 base and J lost 5, with 17 bases in between. Per the germline V gene, CDR1 is LGHNA and CDR2 is YNFKEQ. CDR3 DNA sequence: TGTGCCAGCAGCCAAGTTGGAAGAACCGGTAGGGAGACCCAGTACTTC. Its translation: CASSQVGRTGRETQYF.

The chain couples TRBV4-1 to TRBJ2-7; perhaps TRBD2 as D (5 bases). This CDR3 is built from 13 residues. The ends were cut back, 4 bases at V and 0 bases at J, with 7 bases in the middle. Germline V gene sequence: CDR1 MGHRA, CDR2 YSYEKL. CDR3 DNA sequence: TGCGCCAGCAGCCTAGCGCACTCCTACGAGCAGTACTTC. Protein product: CASSLAHSYEQYF.

The V gene is TRBV11-1, the J gene TRBJ2-3, with D perhaps TRBD1 (5 bases). Germline V gene lookup returns CDR1 SGHAT and CDR2 FQDESV (reference sequence). The V end lost 5 bases, the J end lost 4 bases, and 10 bases lay between the germline ends. CDR3 length: 13 amino acids. CDR3 protein: CASSPDTSDTQYF. DNA of the CDR3: TGTGCCAGCAGCCCGGACACTTCAGATACGCAGTATTTT.

This chain uses TRBV18 with TRBJ2-3; weak D call: TRBD1 (7 bases). Germline V lookup: CDR1 KGHSH, CDR2 LQKENI. V lost 6 bases, J lost 4 bases, and 17 bases lay in between. This CDR3 is 15 amino acids long. CDR3 coding DNA: TGTGCCAGCTCCCGGGCCGGAGGGGGCGCAGATACGCAGTATTTT. Its protein is CASSRAGGGADTQYF.

The chain couples TRBV29-1 to TRBJ2-5, with a weak D call TRBD2 (6 bases). Germline V gene data show CDR1 as SQVTM and CDR2 as ANQGSEA. Trimming left V 6 bases short and J 4 bases short, with 18 bases between. The CDR3 sequence is 14 residues long. CDR3 sequence reads: CSVLGGESVETQYF. The CDR3, as DNA: TGCAGCGTCCTTGGAGGGGAGTCTGTAGAGACCCAGTACTTC. The complete variable domain, with remaining parts taken from reference TRBV29-1 and TRBJ2-5, reads SAVISQKPSRDICQRGTSLTIQCQVDSQVTMMFWYRQQPGQSLTLIATANQGSEATYESGFVIDKFPISRPNLTFSTLTVSNMSPEDSSIYLCSVLGGESVETQYFGPGTRLLVL.

The chain recombines TRBV27 with TRBJ2-2; 10 bases are a match to TRBD1. The CDR3 sequence is 17 residues long. Germline CDR1 and CDR2: MNHEY and SMNVEV (reference sequence). Germline trimming cut 4 bases from V and 7 bases from J; bases unmatched to any gene: 12. The CDR3 loop is CASSSTRTGGAVGELFF. In DNA, the CDR3 is TGTGCCAGCAGTTCCACCAGGACAGGGGGGGCCGTCGGGGAGCTGTTTTTT.